This TCR beta chain was identified in a study of neurological immune-mediated disorders. Study context: A relapsing-remitting course was seen in about 90% of the roughly 34 multiple sclerosis patients and a secondary progressive course in 3.

Study-wide findings and caveats: Multiple sclerosis was found to have the least TCR clonal expansion, below healthy controls, and HTLV-1-associated myelopathy the most.

The CDR3 is 14 amino acids. CDR1 and CDR2 (germline): MNHEY, SVGEGT. The junction had 3 bases not matched to a gene; V was cut back by 5 bases and J by 3 bases. By 5'RACE with 10-nucleotide random UMIs, the cDNA was made. TCRdb itself ran the 5' RACE reads through MiXCR, one entry per CDR3 protein. The table includes almost 85,000 distinct CDR3 sequences, approximately 2.8% detected once. This clonotype was counted ten times or more. Its antigen is as yet unknown. The clonotype comes from a woman aged 25 to 45 with multiple sclerosis. V is TRBV6-2 or TRBV6-3 and J is TRBJ2-7, with 11 bases fitting TRBD2. Input material: PBMCs. This CDR3 is CASSRTSGLYEQYF. The CDR3 region has the DNA TGTGCCAGCAGTAGGACTAGCGGGCTCTACGAGCAGTACTTC.